The 31 T cell receptor beta chains reported below all come from one sample, sequenced in a study of T cell responses to AZD1222 COVID-19 vaccine. TCRdb's table, derived via immunoSEQ multiplex PCR, lists solely in-frame clones and lacks some. In the table there are 120,000 or so clones, about nine tenths of which are singletons. This material consisted of peripheral blood, taken on day 0 of AZD1222 vaccination. The source is an adult in good health.

This clone was seen a single time. J is TRBJ2-2 and V is TRBV19, with 8 bases identical to TRBD1. Looked up from germline, CDR1 is LNHDA and CDR2 is SQIVND (reference sequence). Trimming took 5 bases from V and 0 from J; bases not matched to a gene: 5. The CDR3 consists of 16 residues. The CDR3 sequence: CASSGQGATNTGELFF. The CDR3 DNA reads TGTGCCAGTAGTGGGCAGGGGGCAACGAACACCGGGGAGCTGTTTTTT.

The chain carries TRBV6-4 and TRBJ2-1, with TRBD2 matching over 14 bases. CDR1 MRHNA and CDR2 SNTAGT come from the germline V gene. There are 17 residues in the CDR3. V gave up 3 bases and J gave up 4 bases; unmatched junction bases: 5. Written as DNA, the CDR3 is TGTGCCAGCAGTGAAAGGGGACTAGCGGGAGCTTACAATGAGCAGTTCTTC. Translated: CASSERGLAGAYNEQFF.

The rearrangement links TRBV29-1 to TRBJ1-2; no firm D call. CDR3 length equals 12 residues. The germline V gene has CDR1 SQVTM and CDR2 ANQGSEA. Deletions cut 4 bases from V and 0 bases from J, with 6 bases between. The CDR3 region has the DNA TGCAGCGTTGGGTGGGCTAACTATGGCTACACCTTC. Protein sequence: CSVGWANYGYTF.

The chain recombines TRBV12-3 or TRBV12-4 with TRBJ1-2; unclear D gene. Trimming left V 2 bases short and J 8 bases short, with 3 bases between. CDR3 length: 10 residues. The CDR3 sequence: CASSLNGYTF. The CDR3 nucleotides are TGTGCCAGCAGTTTAAACGGCTACACCTTC.

The J gene is TRBJ1-5, the V gene TRBV2; D ambiguous. In germline, CDR1 is SNHLY, CDR2 FYNNEI. The CDR3 runs to 15 residues. V lost 4 bases and J lost 3, with 13 bases in between. CDR3 in DNA: TGTGCCAGCAGTGCTGCAGACTACAACAATCAGCCCCAGCATTTT. Translated: CASSAADYNNQPQHF.

This rearrangement joins TRBV5-6 to TRBJ1-4, with D perhaps TRBD1 (5 bases). V was pared by 1 base and J by 4 bases, with 11 bases between. The CDR3 is 15 amino acids. The V gene's germline CDR1 is SGHDT and CDR2 YYEEEE. The CDR3, as DNA: TGTGCCAGCAGCTTGAAAGGGGCCTATAATGAAAAACTGTTTTTT. Protein product: CASSLKGAYNEKLFF.

The chain couples TRBV2 to TRBJ1-1; no definite D call. V was clipped by 3 bases and J by 10 bases, with 9 bases between them. The germline CDR1 and CDR2 sequences are SNHLY and FYNNEI. The CDR3 extends over 11 amino acids. The CDR3 loop is CASSEFAAAFF. CDR3 DNA: TGTGCCAGCAGTGAGTTCGCGGCAGCTTTCTTT.

The chain uses TRBV21-1 and TRBJ2-1. TRBV21-1 is deemed a pseudogene. The CDR3 consists of 13 residues. This CDR3 reads CASSKLAGNEQFF. For the CDR3, the DNA is TGTGCCAGCAGCAAACTAGCAGGGAATGAGCAGTTCTTC.

The J gene is TRBJ1-4, the V gene TRBV9; 10 bases fit TRBD1. The CDR3 is made up of 15 amino acids. V shed 3 bases, J shed 6 bases, and the junction held 5 bases outside the gene matches. The germline V gene encodes CDR1 SGDLS and CDR2 YYNGEE. CDR3 nucleotide sequence: TGTGCCAGCAGCGCTTCCGGGACAGGGGATGAAAAACTGTTTTTT. Translation: CASSASGTGDEKLFF.

The chain carries TRBV28 and TRBJ1-1; 7 nucleotides agree with TRBD1. The V segment lost 7 bases and the J segment 0 bases; nucleotides outside the gene matches: 2. Germline CDR1 MDHEN, CDR2 SYDVKM. The CDR3 is made up of 13 amino acids. The CDR3 DNA sequence: TGTGCCAGCACGGGACAGTTGAACACTGAAGCTTTCTTT. It encodes CASTGQLNTEAFF. Combining the CDR3 with reference TRBV28 and TRBJ1-1 gives the whole variable domain DVKVTQSSRYLVKRTGEKVFLECVQDMDHENMFWYRQDPGLGLRLIYFSYDVKMKEKGDIPEGYSVSREKKERFSLILESASTNQTSMYLCASTGQLNTEAFFGQGTRLTVV.

The gene calls are TRBV7-7 and TRBJ2-1; TRBD2 agrees at 13 bases. Trimming took 5 bases from V and 6 from J; bases not matched to a gene: 4. The CDR3 contains 15 residues. The germline CDR1 and CDR2 sequences are SSHAT and FNYEAQ (reference sequence). Written as DNA, the CDR3 is TGTGCCAGCAGCGCGGGACTAGCGGGAAGCAATGAGCAGTTCTTC. It specifies CASSAGLAGSNEQFF. Full variable domain (missing parts from reference TRBV7-7 and TRBJ2-1): GAGVSQSPRYKVTKRGQDVTLRCDPISSHATLYWYQQALGQGPEFLTYFNYEAQPDKSGLPSDRFSAERPEGSISTLTIQRTEQRDSAMYRCASSAGLAGSNEQFFGPGTRLTVL.

The chain uses TRBV27 and TRBJ1-2; a weak D match, TRBD1 (5 bases). Per the germline V gene, CDR1 is MNHEY and CDR2 is SMNVEV (reference sequence). The CDR3 has 14 residues. V lost 6 bases and J 8 bases, leaving 19 bases between the germline ends. In DNA, the CDR3 is TGTGCCAGCAGGGAACTACAGGCTGCGAAAGGCTACACCTTC. It specifies CASRELQAAKGYTF.

V usage is TRBV28 and J usage is TRBJ2-7; 9 nucleotides agree with TRBD1. V trimming: 5 bases; J trimming: 2 bases; junction bases outside the gene matches: 7. The CDR3 runs to 15 residues. Looked up from germline, CDR1 is MDHEN and CDR2 is SYDVKM. Here the CDR3 reads CASSRPDRGTYEQYF. The CDR3 coding sequence is TGTGCCAGCAGTCGCCCGGACAGGGGAACCTACGAGCAGTACTTC.

The rearrangement joins TRBV5-4 to TRBJ2-5; the D gene is possibly TRBD1 (6 bases). The V end lost 2 bases, the J end lost 4 bases, and 9 bases lay between the germline ends. Germline V lookup: CDR1 SGHNT, CDR2 YYREEE (reference sequence). CDR3 size: 13 residues. The CDR3 sequence is CASSLQGRETQYF. DNA of the CDR3: TGTGCCAGCAGCTTACAGGGTCGAGAGACCCAGTACTTC.

The gene calls are TRBV7-3 and TRBJ2-3, with 7 positions matching TRBD2. The CDR3 is made up of 14 amino acids. Unmatched junction bases numbered 3, after V lost 5 bases and J lost 1 base. CDR1 and CDR2 from the germline V gene are SGHTA and FQGTGA. CDR3 sequence: CASSPTSGTDTQYF. The CDR3 DNA is TGTGCCAGCAGCCCCACTAGCGGCACAGATACGCAGTATTTT.

The chain joins TRBV3-1 (or the pseudogene TRBV3-2) to TRBJ2-1, with D unresolved. V was shortened by 0 bases and J by 5 bases, with 8 bases between the two germline ends. This CDR3 contains 14 residues. Germline V gene data show CDR1 as LGHDT and CDR2 as YNNKEL (reference sequence). CDR3 residues: CASSQEPLDNEQFF. The DNA of the CDR3 is TGTGCCAGCAGCCAAGAACCCCTGGACAATGAGCAGTTCTTC.

This clone was counted between two and nine times. CDR3 amino acids: CASSEQGAGTEAFF. DNA for the CDR3: TGTGCCAGCAGTGAACAGGGGGCGGGCACTGAAGCTTTCTTT. This chain connects TRBV2 to TRBJ1-1; 8 bases line up with TRBD1. The germline gives CDR1 SNHLY, CDR2 FYNNEI. The CDR3 extends over 14 amino acids. V dropped 2 bases and J dropped 4; count of bases not matched to a gene: 3. The full variable domain, with the rest looked up from reference TRBV2 and TRBJ1-1, is EPEVTQTPSHQVTQMGQEVILRCVPISNHLYFYWYRQILGQKVEFLVSFYNNEISEKSEIFDDQFSVERPDGSNFTLKIRSTKLEDSAMYFCASSEQGAGTEAFFGQGTRLTVV.

The chain is built from TRBV9 and TRBJ1-4; D gene ambiguous. CDR3 length equals 15 residues. Trimming pared 0 bases from V and 6 bases from J, leaving 12 bases between. Per the germline V gene, CDR1 is SGDLS and CDR2 is YYNGEE. The CDR3 nucleotides read TGTGCCAGCAGCGTAGGGCAGTCATATCATGAAAAACTGTTTTTT. This translates into CASSVGQSYHEKLFF.

This clone was seen only a few times. The V and J genes are TRBV21-1 and TRBJ1-3; TRBD1, the table's D call, lacks a check against the DNA. TRBV21-1 is flagged as a pseudogene. The length of the CDR3 is 15 residues. CDR3 nucleotide sequence: TGTGCCAGCAGCAAGAGGGGGTTCTCTGGAAACACCATATATTTT. This sequence encodes CASSKRGFSGNTIYF.

The chain links TRBV7-2 to TRBJ1-1, with TRBD1 as a possible D gene (5 bases). Germline CDR1 and CDR2: SGHTA and FQGNSA. V lost 5 bases and J lost 4, with 14 bases in between. The CDR3 runs 14 residues. The CDR3 DNA reads as TGTGCCAGCAGCGCGGGGGTGGAGGGCACTGAAGCTTTCTTT. Amino acid sequence: CASSAGVEGTEAFF.

This chain links TRBV6-5 with TRBJ2-3; 11 nucleotides align to TRBD2. The CDR3 runs to 15 residues. Losses at the gene ends were 6 bases for V and 4 bases for J; bases not matched to a gene: 6. The germline V gene encodes CDR1 MNHEY and CDR2 SVGAGI. The CDR3 region is CASRNVAGGSDTQYF. The CDR3 region has the DNA TGTGCCAGCAGGAATGTAGCGGGAGGGTCAGATACGCAGTATTTT.

This sequence joins TRBV19 and TRBJ1-6; D call uncertain. Per germline, CDR1 LNHDA and CDR2 SQIVND (reference sequence). V lost 3 bases, J lost 4 bases, and 10 bases lay in between. The CDR3 has 15 amino acids. This CDR3 reads CASSIDGRYNSPLHF. In DNA, the CDR3 is TGTGCCAGTAGTATTGACGGAAGATATAATTCACCCCTCCACTTT.

This clone was detected a few times. This chain links TRBV12-2 with TRBJ2-7; TRBD2, the table's D call, was not compared with the DNA. TRBV12-2 is annotated as a pseudogene. CDR3 length: 10 amino acids. The CDR3 here is CKREGNEQYF. The CDR3 nucleotides are TGCAAGCGGGAGGGGAACGAGCAGTACTTC.

The V gene is TRBV7-8, the J gene TRBJ1-6; D not certain. Germline assignment: CDR1 SGHVS and CDR2 FQNEAQ. The V and J ends lost 1 base and 9 bases respectively, with 7 bases between them. This CDR3 has 13 residues. The CDR3 DNA follows: TGTGCCAGCAGCTTAGTGGGCCGTTCACCCCTCCACTTT. Encoded protein: CASSLVGRSPLHF.

The rearrangement joins TRBV19 to TRBJ2-7, with D unresolved. V was clipped by 5 bases and J by 1 base, with 9 bases between them. This CDR3 region has 13 residues. CDR1 and CDR2 from the germline V gene are LNHDA and SQIVND (reference sequence). CDR3 nucleotide sequence: TGTGCCAGTAGTTTATTCGGTTCCTACGAGCAGTACTTC. It specifies CASSLFGSYEQYF.

The rearrangement uses TRBV5-1 and TRBJ2-2, with D perhaps matching TRBD2 (5 bases). This CDR3 region has 15 residues. Germline V gene lookup returns CDR1 SGHRS and CDR2 YFSETQ. Trimming took 2 bases from V and 5 from J, leaving 13 bases between them. CDR3 coding DNA: TGCGCCAGCAGCTTAAGTGGGAGCGGAACCGGGGAGCTGTTTTTT. This encodes CASSLSGSGTGELFF.

This clone was seen more than once but under ten times. CDR3 region: CASSPPGQGSHEQYF. The CDR3 DNA follows: TGTGCCAGCAGCCCGCCGGGACAGGGGTCCCACGAGCAGTACTTC. The rearrangement links TRBV5-6 to TRBJ2-7; TRBD1 matches 10 bases. This CDR3 has 15 amino acids. V lost 4 bases and J lost 5; bases outside the gene matches: 9. Germline V gene sequence: CDR1 SGHDT, CDR2 YYEEEE.

The rearrangement links TRBV5-1 to TRBJ1-3; D is unclear. Trimming removed 0 bases from V and 0 bases from J, with 10 bases in between. From germline, CDR1 is SGHRS and CDR2 YFSETQ. The CDR3 runs to 16 residues. CDR3 DNA sequence: TGCGCCAGCAGCTTGGACCCCTCGAGCTCTGGAAACACCATATATTTT. As protein: CASSLDPSSSGNTIYF.

The V gene is TRBV7-3, the J gene TRBJ1-1; 7 bases fit TRBD1. V was clipped by 4 bases and J by 6 bases; unmatched bases: 2. Per germline, CDR1 SGHTA and CDR2 FQGTGA. This CDR3 is built from 12 residues. Written as DNA, the CDR3 is TGTGCCAGCAGCTCCAGGGGGTCTGAAGCTTTCTTT. Translating gives CASSSRGSEAFF.

The chain joins TRBV7-6 to TRBJ2-1; 10 nucleotides agree with TRBD1. The germline V gene encodes CDR1 SGHVS and CDR2 FNYEAQ. The CDR3 sequence is 15 residues long. Trimming took 5 bases from V and 12 from J; bases not matched to a gene: 13. Here the CDR3 reads CASSLGTGAPGGQFF. CDR3 DNA: TGTGCCAGCAGCCTCGGGACAGGGGCGCCTGGAGGGCAGTTCTTC.

This chain connects TRBV2 to TRBJ1-5; no definite D call. Trimming left V 4 bases short and J 6 bases short, with 13 bases between. The CDR3 extends over 14 amino acids. CDR1 and CDR2 from the germline V gene are SNHLY and FYNNEI. The CDR3 nucleotides read TGTGCCAGCAGTGTATGGGGTTCGGCTCAGCCCCAGCATTTT. This gives the protein CASSVWGSAQPQHF.